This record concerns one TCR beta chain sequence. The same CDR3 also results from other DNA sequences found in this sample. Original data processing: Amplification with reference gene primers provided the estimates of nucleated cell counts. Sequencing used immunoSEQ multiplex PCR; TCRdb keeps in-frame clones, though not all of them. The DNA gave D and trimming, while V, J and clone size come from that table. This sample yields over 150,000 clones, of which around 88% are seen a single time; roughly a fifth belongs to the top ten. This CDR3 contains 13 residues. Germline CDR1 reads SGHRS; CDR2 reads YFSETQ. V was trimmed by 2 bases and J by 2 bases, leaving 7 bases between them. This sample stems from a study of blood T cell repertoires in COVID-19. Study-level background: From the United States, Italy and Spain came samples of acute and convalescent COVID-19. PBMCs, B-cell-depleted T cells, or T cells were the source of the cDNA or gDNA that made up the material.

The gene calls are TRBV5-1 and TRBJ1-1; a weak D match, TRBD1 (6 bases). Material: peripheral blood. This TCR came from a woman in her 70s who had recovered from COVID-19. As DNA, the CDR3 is TGCGCCAGCAGCTTACAGGGTAACACTGAAGCTTTCTTT. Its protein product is CASSLQGNTEAFF.